This T cell receptor beta chain was found in a study of graft-versus-host responses after intestinal transplantation. On the study more broadly: Recipients were all induced with anti-thymocyte globulin, then given tacrolimus and steroids for around three years.

The CDR3 runs 18 residues. From germline, CDR1 is SEHNR and CDR2 FQNEAQ (reference sequence). J lost 6 bases, V lost 5 bases, and 18 bases had no gene match. Profiling relied on immunoSEQ multiplex PCR, and the TCRdb table lists in-frame clones only, not all of them. The sample consists of around 100,000 clones, 85% to 95% of them appearing once. A word on this clone: The target antigen is unknown.

This chain uses TRBV7-9 with TRBJ2-2; 7 bases align to TRBD2. Sequencing used unstimulated CD8+ T cells sorted from spleen or lymph node cells, obtained before transplant. This clonotype originated in a human donor who was the organ donor for an intestinal transplant. CDR3 loop: CASSPLVGGSRVAGELFF. In DNA form, the CDR3 reads TGTGCCAGCAGCCCCCTCGTTGGCGGGAGTAGGGTGGCCGGGGAGCTGTTTTTT. Full variable domain (missing parts from reference TRBV7-9 and TRBJ2-2): DTGVSQNPRHKITKRGQNVTFRCDPISEHNRLYWYRQTLGQGPEFLTYFQNEAQLEKSRLLSDRFSAERPKGSFSTLEIQRTEQGDSAMYLCASSPLVGGSRVAGELFFGEGSRLTVL.